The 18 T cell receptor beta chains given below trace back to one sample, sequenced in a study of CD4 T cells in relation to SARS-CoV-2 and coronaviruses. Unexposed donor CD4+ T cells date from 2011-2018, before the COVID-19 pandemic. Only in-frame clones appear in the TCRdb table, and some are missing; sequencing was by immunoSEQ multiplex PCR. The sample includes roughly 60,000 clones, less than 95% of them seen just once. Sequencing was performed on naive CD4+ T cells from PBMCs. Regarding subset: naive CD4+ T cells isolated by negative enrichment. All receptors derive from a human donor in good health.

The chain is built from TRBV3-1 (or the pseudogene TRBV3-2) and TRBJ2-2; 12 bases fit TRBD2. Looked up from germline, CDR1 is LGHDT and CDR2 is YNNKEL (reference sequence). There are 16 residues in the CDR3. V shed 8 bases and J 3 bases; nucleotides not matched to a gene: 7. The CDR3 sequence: CASRPGLAGYTGELFF. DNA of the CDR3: TGTGCCAGCCGCCCGGGACTAGCGGGCTACACCGGGGAGCTGTTTTTT.

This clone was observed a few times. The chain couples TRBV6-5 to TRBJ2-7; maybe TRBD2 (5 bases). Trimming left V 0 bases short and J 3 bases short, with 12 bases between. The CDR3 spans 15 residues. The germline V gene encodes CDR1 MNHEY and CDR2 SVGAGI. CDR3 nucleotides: TGTGCCAGCAGTTACTCGAGACTACCAAACTACGAGCAGTACTTC. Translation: CASSYSRLPNYEQYF.

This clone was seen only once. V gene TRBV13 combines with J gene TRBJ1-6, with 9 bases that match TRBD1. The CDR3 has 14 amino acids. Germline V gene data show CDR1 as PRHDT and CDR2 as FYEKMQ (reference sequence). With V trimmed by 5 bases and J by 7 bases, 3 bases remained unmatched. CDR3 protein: CASSTGQGNSPLHF. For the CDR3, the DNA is TGTGCCAGCAGCACCGGACAGGGGAATTCACCCCTCCACTTT.

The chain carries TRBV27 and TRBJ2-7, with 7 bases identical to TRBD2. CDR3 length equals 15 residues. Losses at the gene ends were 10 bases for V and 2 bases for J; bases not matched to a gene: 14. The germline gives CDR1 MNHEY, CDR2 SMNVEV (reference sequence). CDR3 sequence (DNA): TGTGCCACCCGTGCCGGGGGGACCCCCCCCTACGAGCAGTACTTC. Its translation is CATRAGGTPPYEQYF.

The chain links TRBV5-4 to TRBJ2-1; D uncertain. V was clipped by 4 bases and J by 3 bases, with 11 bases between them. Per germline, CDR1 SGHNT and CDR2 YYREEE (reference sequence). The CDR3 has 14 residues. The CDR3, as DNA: TGTGCCAGCAGCCCAAGGCTGGACTACAATGAGCAGTTCTTC. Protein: CASSPRLDYNEQFF.

The CDR3 DNA follows: TGCGCCAGCAGTCAATCGTGGCTAGCGGGAGTTATGTACGAGCAGTACTTC. Protein sequence: CASSQSWLAGVMYEQYF. The chain carries TRBV23-1 and TRBJ2-7, with 10 bases fitting TRBD2. TRBV23-1 is placed among ORFs of uncertain function. V trimming: 0 bases; J trimming: 4 bases; junction bases outside the gene matches: 9. This CDR3 contains 17 residues.

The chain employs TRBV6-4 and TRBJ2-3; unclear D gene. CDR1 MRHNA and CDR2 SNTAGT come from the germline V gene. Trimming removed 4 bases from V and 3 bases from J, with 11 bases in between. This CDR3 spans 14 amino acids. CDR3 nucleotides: TGTGCCAGCAGTGCTAGATATTTGACAGATACGCAGTATTTT. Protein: CASSARYLTDTQYF.

This CDR3 is CASSPHPLAGGVEKLFF. CDR3 DNA sequence: TGTGCCAGCAGCCCTCACCCCCTTGCGGGGGGGGTGGAGAAACTGTTTTTT. The genes are TRBV21-1 and TRBJ1-4. TRBV21-1 is designated a pseudogene. The CDR3 is 17 amino acids.

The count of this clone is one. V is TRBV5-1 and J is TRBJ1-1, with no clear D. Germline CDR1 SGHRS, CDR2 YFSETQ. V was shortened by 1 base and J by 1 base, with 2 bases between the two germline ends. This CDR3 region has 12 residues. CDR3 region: CASSLTNTEAFF. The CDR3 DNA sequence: TGCGCCAGCAGCTTGACGAACACTGAAGCTTTCTTT. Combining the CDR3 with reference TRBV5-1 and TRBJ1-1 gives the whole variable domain KAGVTQTPRYLIKTRGQQVTLSCSPISGHRSVSWYQQTPGQGLQFLFEYFSETQRNKGNFPGRFSGRQFSNSRSEMNVSTLELGDSALYLCASSLTNTEAFFGQGTRLTVV.

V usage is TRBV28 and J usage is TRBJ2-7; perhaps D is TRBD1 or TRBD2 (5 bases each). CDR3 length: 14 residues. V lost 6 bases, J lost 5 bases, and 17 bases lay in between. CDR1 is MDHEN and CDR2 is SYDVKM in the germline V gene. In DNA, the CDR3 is TGTGCCAGCAGACTACCGGGGCCCCGCCACGAGCAGTACTTC. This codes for CASRLPGPRHEQYF.

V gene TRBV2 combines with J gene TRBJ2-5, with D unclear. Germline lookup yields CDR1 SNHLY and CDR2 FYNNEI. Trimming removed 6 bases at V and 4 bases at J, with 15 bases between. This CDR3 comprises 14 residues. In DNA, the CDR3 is TGTGCCAGCAGGACCGGGTCCCAGCGAGAGACCCAGTACTTC. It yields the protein CASRTGSQRETQYF.

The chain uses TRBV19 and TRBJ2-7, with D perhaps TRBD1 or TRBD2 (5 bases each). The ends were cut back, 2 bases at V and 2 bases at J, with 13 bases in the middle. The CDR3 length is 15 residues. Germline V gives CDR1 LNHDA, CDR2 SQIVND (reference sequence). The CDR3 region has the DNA TGTGCCAGTAGTATATCCGGGACGGAAACCTACGAGCAGTACTTC. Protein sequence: CASSISGTETYEQYF. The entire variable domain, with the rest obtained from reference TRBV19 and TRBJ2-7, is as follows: DGGITQSPKYLFRKEGQNVTLSCEQNLNHDAMYWYRQDPGQGLRLIYYSQIVNDFQKGDIAEGYSVSREKKESFPLTVTSAQKNPTAFYLCASSISGTETYEQYFGPGTRLTVT.

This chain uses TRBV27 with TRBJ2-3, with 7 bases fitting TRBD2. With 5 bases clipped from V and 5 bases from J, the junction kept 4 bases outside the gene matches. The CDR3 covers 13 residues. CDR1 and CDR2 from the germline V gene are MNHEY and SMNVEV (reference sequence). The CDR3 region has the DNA TGTGCCAGCAGTGAGGGGAGGGAAGATACGCAGTATTTT. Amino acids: CASSEGREDTQYF.

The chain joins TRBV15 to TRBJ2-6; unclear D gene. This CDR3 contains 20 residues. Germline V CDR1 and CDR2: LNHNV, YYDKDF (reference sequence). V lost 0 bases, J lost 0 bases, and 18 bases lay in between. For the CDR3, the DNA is TGTGCCACCAGCAGAGATAAGTCGGCAGGTTCAATCTCTGGGGCCAACGTCCTGACTTTC. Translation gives CATSRDKSAGSISGANVLTF. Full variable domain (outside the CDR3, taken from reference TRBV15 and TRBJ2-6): DAMVIQNPRYQVTQFGKPVTLSCSQTLNHNVMYWYQQKSSQAPKLLFHYYDKDFNNEADTPDNFQSRRPNTSFCFLDIRSPGLGDTAMYLCATSRDKSAGSISGANVLTFGAGSRLTVL.

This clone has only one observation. CDR3 loop: CASTDERLKGIQYF. Written as DNA, the CDR3 is TGTGCCAGCACCGATGAGCGGTTAAAGGGAATTCAGTACTTC. The chain carries TRBV18 and TRBJ2-4; a possible D gene is TRBD2 (5 bases). Germline values: CDR1 KGHSH, CDR2 LQKENI. The V end lost 8 bases, the J end lost 10 bases, and 21 bases lay between the germline ends. This CDR3 comprises 14 residues. The variable domain in full, completed from reference TRBV18 and TRBJ2-4, reads NAGVMQNPRHLVRRRGQEARLRCSPMKGHSHVYWYRQLPEEGLKFMVYLQKENIIDESGMPKERFSAEFPKEGPSILRIQQVVRGDSAAYFCASTDERLKGIQYFGAGTRLSVL.

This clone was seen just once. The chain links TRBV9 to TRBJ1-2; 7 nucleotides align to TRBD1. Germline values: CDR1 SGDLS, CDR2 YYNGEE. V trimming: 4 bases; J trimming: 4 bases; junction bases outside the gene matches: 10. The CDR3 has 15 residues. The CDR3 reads CASSFQQGPAYGYTF. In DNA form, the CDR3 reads TGTGCCAGCAGCTTCCAACAGGGGCCAGCCTATGGCTACACCTTC. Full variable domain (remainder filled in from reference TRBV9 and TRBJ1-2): DSGVTQTPKHLITATGQRVTLRCSPRSGDLSVYWYQQSLDQGLQFLIQYYNGEERAKGNILERFSAQQFPDLHSELNLSSLELGDSALYFCASSFQQGPAYGYTFGSGTRLTVV.

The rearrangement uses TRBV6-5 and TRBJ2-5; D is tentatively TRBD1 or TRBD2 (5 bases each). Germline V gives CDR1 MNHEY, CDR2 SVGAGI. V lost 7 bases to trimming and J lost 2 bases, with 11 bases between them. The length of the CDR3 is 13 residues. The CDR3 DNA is TGTGCCAGCAATTCGGGGCAGCAAGAGACCCAGTACTTC. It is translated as CASNSGQQETQYF.

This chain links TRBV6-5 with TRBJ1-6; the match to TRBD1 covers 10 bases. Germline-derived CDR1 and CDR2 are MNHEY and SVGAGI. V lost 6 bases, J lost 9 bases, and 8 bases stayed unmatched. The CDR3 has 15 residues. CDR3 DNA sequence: TGTGCCAGCAGAACGGCCGGGACAGGGGTTTCACCCCTCCACTTT. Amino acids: CASRTAGTGVSPLHF.